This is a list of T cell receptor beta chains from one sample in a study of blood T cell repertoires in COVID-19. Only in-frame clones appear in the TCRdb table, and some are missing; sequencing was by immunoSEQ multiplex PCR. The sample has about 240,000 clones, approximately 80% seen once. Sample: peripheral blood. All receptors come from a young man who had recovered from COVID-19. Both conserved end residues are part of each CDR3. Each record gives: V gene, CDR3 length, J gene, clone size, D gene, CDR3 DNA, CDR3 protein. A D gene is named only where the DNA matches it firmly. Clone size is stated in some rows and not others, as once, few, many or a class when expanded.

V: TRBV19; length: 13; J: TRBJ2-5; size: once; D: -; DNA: TGTGCCAGTAGTTCGGGGAATCAAGAGACCCAGTACTTC; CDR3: CASSSGNQETQYF
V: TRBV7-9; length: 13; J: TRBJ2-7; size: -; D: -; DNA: TGTGCCAGCAGCCCCGGGTCTTTCTACGAGCAGTACTTC; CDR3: CASSPGSFYEQYF
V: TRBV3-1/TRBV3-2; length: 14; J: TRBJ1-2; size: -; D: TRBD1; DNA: TGTGCCAGCAGCCAAGATCAGGGGGAGAGAGGCTACACCTTC; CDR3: CASSQDQGERGYTF
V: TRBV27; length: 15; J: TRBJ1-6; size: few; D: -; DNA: TGTGCCAGCAGTCGGGTGGGTTCCTATAATTCACCCCTCCACTTT; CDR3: CASSRVGSYNSPLHF
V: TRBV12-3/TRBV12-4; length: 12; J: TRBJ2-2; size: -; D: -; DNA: TGTGCCAGCAGTTTATCGGCCGGGGAGCTGTTTTTT; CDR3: CASSLSAGELFF
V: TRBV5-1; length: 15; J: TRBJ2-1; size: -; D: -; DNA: TGCGCCAGCAGCTTGAGGAGGGACTCCTACAATGAGCAGTTCTTC; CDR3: CASSLRRDSYNEQFF
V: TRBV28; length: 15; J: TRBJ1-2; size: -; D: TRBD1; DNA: TGTGCCAGCAGTGGTGACAGGGTATTTGCCTATGGCTACACCTTC; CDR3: CASSGDRVFAYGYTF
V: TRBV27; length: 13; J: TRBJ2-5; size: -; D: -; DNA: TGTGCCAGCAGTGGGTTACAGGGTGAGACCCAGTACTTC; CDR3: CASSGLQGETQYF
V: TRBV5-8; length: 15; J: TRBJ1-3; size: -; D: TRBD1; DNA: TGTGCCAGCAGCTCCGGACAGGGGGACGGAAACACCATATATTTT; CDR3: CASSSGQGDGNTIYF
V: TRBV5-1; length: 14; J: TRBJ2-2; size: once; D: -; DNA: TGCGCCAGCAGCTTGGGCGGGACTCGCGGGGAGCTGTTTTTT; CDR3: CASSLGGTRGELFF
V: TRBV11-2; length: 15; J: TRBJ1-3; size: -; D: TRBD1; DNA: TGTGCCAGCAGCAAAGCGGGACAGGGCGGAAACACCATATATTTT; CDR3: CASSKAGQGGNTIYF
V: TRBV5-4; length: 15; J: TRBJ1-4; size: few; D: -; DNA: TGTGCCAGCAGCCGCGAATTGGCAACTAATGAAAAACTGTTTTTT; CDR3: CASSRELATNEKLFF
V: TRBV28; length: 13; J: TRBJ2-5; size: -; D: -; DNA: TGTGCCAGCACCCGGGGGGCCGCCGAGACCCAGTACTTC; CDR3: CASTRGAAETQYF
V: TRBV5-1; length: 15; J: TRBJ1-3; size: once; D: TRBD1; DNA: TGCGCCAGCAGCTTAGCCGGGACAGGGTACAACACCATATATTTT; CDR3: CASSLAGTGYNTIYF
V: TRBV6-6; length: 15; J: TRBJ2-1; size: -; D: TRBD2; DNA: TGTGCCAGCAGCACAATAGCGGGGGTGTACAATGAGCAGTTCTTC; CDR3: CASSTIAGVYNEQFF
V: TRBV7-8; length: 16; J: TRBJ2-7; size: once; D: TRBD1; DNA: TGTGCCAGCAGCTTATTAGGACAGGCGAGCTCCTACGAGCAGTACTTC; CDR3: CASSLLGQASSYEQYF
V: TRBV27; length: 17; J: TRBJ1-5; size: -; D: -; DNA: TGTGCCAGCAGTTCCCAGGGGTTTTATCGTAACAATCAGCCCCAGCATTTT; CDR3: CASSSQGFYRNNQPQHF
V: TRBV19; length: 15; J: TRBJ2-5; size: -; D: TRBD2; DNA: TGTGCCAGTAGTACTAGCGGGGGGGCCTGGGAGACCCAGTACTTC; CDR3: CASSTSGGAWETQYF
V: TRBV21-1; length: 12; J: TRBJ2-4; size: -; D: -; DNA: TGTGCCCGCCGGGACAGAAAAAACATTCAGTACTTC; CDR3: CARRDRKNIQYF
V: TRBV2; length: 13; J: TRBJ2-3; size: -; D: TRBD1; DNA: TGTGCCAGCAGGCAGGGGGCTCGCGGTACGCAGTATTTT; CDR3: CASRQGARGTQYF
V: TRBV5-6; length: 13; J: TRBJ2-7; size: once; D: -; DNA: TGTGCCAGCAGAGTGATAGGGAGAAGCGAGCAGTACTTC; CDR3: CASRVIGRSEQYF
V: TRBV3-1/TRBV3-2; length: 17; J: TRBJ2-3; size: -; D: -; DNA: TGTGCCAGCAGCCAAGTGACGACAGAGATCCGCACAGATACGCAGTATTTT; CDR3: CASSQVTTEIRTDTQYF
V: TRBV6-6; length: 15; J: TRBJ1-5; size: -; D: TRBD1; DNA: TGTGCCAGCAGTCCTCTAGGGACAGTGGATCAGCCCCAGCATTTT; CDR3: CASSPLGTVDQPQHF
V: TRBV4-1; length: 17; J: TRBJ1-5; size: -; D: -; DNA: TGCGCCAGCAGCCAAGCGCCGACAGGTTATAGCAATCAGCCCCAGCATTTT; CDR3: CASSQAPTGYSNQPQHF
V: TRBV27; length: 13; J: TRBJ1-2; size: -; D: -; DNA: TGTGCCAGCAGTTTCGGGACAAACTATGGCTACACCTTC; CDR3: CASSFGTNYGYTF
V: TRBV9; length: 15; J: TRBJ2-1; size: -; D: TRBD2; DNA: TGTGCCAGCAGCCAACTAGCGGGGGGGCCGAATGAGCAGTTCTTC; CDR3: CASSQLAGGPNEQFF
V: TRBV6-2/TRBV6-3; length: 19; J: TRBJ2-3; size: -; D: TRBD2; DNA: TGTGCCAGCAGTTACTCGAGCGTCGGCGGGGAGGGGAACACAGATACGCAGTATTTT; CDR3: CASSYSSVGGEGNTDTQYF
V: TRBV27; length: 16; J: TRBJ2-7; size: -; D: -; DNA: TGTGCCAGCAGTCCCTCCCCCGGGCCCCAAGGGAGCGAGCAGTACTTC; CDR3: CASSPSPGPQGSEQYF
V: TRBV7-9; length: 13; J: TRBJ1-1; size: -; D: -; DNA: TGTGCCAGCAGCCCCGACATCAACACTGAAGCTTTCTTT; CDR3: CASSPDINTEAFF
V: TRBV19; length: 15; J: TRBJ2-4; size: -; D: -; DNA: TGTGCCAGTAGCGGGGGGCGTATGGGCAAAAACATTCAGTACTTC; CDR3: CASSGGRMGKNIQYF
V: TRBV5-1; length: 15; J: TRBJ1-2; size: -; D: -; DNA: TGCGCCAGCAGCTTGGATTCCCAGGGTCACTATGGCTACACCTTC; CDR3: CASSLDSQGHYGYTF
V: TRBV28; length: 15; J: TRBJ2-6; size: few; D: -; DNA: TGTGCCAGCAGTACCGCCGGGGCTGGGGCCAACGTCCTGACTTTC; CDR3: CASSTAGAGANVLTF
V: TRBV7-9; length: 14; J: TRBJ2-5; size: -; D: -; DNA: TGTGCCAGCAGCTCCGGTTTGGGGCGGGAGACCCAGTACTTC; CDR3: CASSSGLGRETQYF
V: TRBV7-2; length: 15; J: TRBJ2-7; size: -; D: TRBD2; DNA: TGTGCCAGCAGCCCCACGCGAGCGGGAACGGTCGAGCAGTACTTC; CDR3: CASSPTRAGTVEQYF
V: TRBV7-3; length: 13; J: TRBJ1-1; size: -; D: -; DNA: TGTGCCAGCAGCCACGAGGAGGACACTGAAGCTTTCTTT; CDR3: CASSHEEDTEAFF
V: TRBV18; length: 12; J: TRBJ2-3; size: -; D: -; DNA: TGTGCCAGCTCACCGGAGAGGGATACGCAGTATTTT; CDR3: CASSPERDTQYF
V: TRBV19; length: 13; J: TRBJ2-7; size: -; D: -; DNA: TGTGCCAGTAGTAATACGGGGTCCTACGAGCAGTACTTC; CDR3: CASSNTGSYEQYF
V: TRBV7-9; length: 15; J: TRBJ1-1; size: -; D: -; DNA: TGTGCCAGCAGCTCTCTCCGGGGTCTTAACACTGAAGCTTTCTTT; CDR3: CASSSLRGLNTEAFF
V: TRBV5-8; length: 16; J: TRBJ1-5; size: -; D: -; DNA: TGTGCCAGCAGCTTTTGGGGGGGGGTTCGGAATCAGCCCCAGCATTTT; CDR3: CASSFWGGVRNQPQHF
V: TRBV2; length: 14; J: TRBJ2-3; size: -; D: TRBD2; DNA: TGTGCCTCTGGGGCGCTAGCGGCAACAGATACGCAGTATTTT; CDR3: CASGALAATDTQYF
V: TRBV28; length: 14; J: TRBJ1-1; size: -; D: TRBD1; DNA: TGTGCCAGCAGGACAGGGAATCGGGTGACTGAAGCTTTCTTT; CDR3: CASRTGNRVTEAFF
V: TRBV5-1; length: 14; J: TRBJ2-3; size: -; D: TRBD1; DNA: TGCGCCAGCAGCTTGGACAGGGGGGCAGATACGCAGTATTTT; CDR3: CASSLDRGADTQYF
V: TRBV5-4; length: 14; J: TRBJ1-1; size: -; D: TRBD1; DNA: TGTGCCAGCAGCAATGACAGGGTTCGGACTGAAGCTTTCTTT; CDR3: CASSNDRVRTEAFF
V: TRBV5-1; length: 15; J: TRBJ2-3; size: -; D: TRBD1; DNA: TGCGCCAGCAGCTTGGCGGCAGGGGGCTTAGATACGCAGTATTTT; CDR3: CASSLAAGGLDTQYF
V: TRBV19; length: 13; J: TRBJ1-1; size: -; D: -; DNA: TGTGCCAGTAGTATTTCCCCGGACACTGAAGCTTTCTTT; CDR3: CASSISPDTEAFF
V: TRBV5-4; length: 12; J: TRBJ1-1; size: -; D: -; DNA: TGTGCCAGCATGTCGGCCGGGTATGAAGCTTTCTTT; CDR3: CASMSAGYEAFF
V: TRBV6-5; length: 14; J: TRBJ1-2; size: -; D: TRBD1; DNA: TGTGCCAGCAGCCCCGGACAGGGGGTCTATGGCTACACCTTC; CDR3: CASSPGQGVYGYTF
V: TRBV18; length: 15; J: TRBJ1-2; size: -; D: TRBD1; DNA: TGTGCCAGCTCACCCAGACAGGGGGCGGGCTATGGCTACACCTTC; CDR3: CASSPRQGAGYGYTF
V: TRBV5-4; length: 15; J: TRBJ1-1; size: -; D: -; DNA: TGTGCCAGCAGCTTGGCGGGAGTGGGGGACACTGAAGCTTTCTTT; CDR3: CASSLAGVGDTEAFF
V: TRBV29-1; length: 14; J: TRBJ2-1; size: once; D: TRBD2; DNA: TGCAGCGTTGGTGGAGCGGGGGGCCGGGGTGAGCAGTTCTTC; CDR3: CSVGGAGGRGEQFF
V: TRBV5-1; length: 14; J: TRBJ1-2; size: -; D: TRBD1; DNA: TGCGCCAGCAGCCCTGGACAGGGGAGGTATGGCTACACCTTC; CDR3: CASSPGQGRYGYTF
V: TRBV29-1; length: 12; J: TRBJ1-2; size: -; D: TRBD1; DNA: TGCAGCGAACGGACAGGGGGCGATGGCTACACCTTC; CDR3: CSERTGGDGYTF